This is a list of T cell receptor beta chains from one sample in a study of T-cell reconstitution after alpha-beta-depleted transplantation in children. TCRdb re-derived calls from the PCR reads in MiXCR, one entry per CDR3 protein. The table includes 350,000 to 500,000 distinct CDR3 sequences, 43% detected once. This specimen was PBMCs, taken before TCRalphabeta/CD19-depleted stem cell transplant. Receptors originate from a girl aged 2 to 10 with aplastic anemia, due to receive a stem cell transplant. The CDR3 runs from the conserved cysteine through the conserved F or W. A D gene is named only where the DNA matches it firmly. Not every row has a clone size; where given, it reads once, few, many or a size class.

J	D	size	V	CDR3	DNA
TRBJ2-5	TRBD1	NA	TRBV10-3	CAISTPGQGGETQYF	TGTGCCATCAGTACCCCTGGACAGGGGGGCGAGACCCAGTACTTC
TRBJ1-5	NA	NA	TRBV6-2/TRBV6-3	CASSAGRPQHF	TGTGCCAGCAGTGCGGGACGTCCCCAGCATTTT
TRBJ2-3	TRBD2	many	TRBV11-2	CASSTLSGGTDTQYF	TGTGCCAGCAGCACACTAAGCGGGGGGACAGATACGCAGTATTTT
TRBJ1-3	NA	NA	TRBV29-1	CSVMTDPGNTIYF	TGCAGCGTTATGACAGACCCTGGAAACACCATATATTTT
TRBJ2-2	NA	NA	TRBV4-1	CASSQGITGELFF	TGCGCCAGCAGCCAAGGGATTACTGGGGAGCTGTTTTTT
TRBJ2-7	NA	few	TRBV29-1	CSVGDGVHEYF	TGCAGCGTTGGGGATGGCGTGCACGAGTACTTC
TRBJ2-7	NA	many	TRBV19	CASMAENSYEQYF	TGTGCCAGTATGGCGGAAAACTCCTACGAGCAGTACTTC
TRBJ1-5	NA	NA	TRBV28	CASTSPGGEYSNQPQHF	TGTGCCAGCACCTCGCCCGGGGGGGAATATAGCAATCAGCCCCAGCATTTT
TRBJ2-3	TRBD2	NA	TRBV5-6	CASSLASGVADTQYF	TGTGCCAGCAGCTTGGCTAGCGGGGTCGCAGATACGCAGTATTTT
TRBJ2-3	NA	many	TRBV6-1	CASSPGSHTDTQYF	TGTGCCAGCAGTCCCGGGAGCCACACAGATACGCAGTATTTT
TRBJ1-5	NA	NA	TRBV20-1	CSARALRQPQHF	TGCAGTGCTAGAGCCCTGAGGCAGCCCCAGCATTTT
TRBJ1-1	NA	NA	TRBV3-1	CASSQSDRSGEAFF	TGTGCCAGCAGCCAATCTGACAGGTCTGGTGAAGCTTTCTTT
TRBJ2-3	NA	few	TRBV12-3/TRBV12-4	CASSLSGDGDTQYF	TGTGCCAGCAGTTTGTCAGGGGACGGAGATACGCAGTATTTT
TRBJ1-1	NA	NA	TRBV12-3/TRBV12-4	CASSSDGGNTEAFF	TGTGCCAGCAGTTCCGACGGGGGCAACACTGAAGCTTTCTTT
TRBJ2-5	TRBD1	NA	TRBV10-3	CAISDAATGKGTQYF	TGTGCCATCAGTGACGCCGCGACAGGGAAGGGGACCCAGTACTTC
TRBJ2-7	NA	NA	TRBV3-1	CASSPAGAHEQYF	TGTGCCAGCAGCCCTGCGGGGGCCCACGAGCAGTACTTC
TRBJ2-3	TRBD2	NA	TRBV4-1	CASSQVWTSGGGTDTQYF	TGCGCCAGCAGCCAAGTTTGGACTAGCGGGGGGGGCACAGATACGCAGTATTTT
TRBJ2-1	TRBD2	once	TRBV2	CARSGTSDYNEQFF	TGTGCCAGATCCGGGACTAGCGACTACAATGAGCAGTTCTTC
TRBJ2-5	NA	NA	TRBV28	CASRPDTQETQYF	TGTGCCAGCCGGCCGGACACCCAAGAGACCCAGTACTTC
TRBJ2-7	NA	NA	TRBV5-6	CASNPTGTYEQYF	TGTGCCAGCAACCCTACAGGGACCTACGAGCAGTACTTC
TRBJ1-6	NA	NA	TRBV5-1	CASSSPGNSPLHF	TGCGCCAGCAGCTCGCCAGGGAATTCACCCCTCCACTTT
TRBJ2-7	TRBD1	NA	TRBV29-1	CSVLGQAYEQYF	TGCAGCGTTTTGGGACAGGCCTACGAGCAGTACTTC
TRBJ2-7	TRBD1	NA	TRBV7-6	CASSLADRGVGEQYF	TGTGCCAGCAGCTTAGCGGACAGGGGGGTTGGCGAGCAGTACTTC
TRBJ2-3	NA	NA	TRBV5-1	CASSLAQASDTQYF	TGCGCCAGCAGCTTGGCCCAGGCCTCGGATACGCAGTATTTT
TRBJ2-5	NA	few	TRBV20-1	CSAGHQETQYF	TGCAGTGCCGGGCACCAAGAGACCCAGTACTTC
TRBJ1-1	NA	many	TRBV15	CATSRVGWGSNTEAFF	TGTGCCACCAGCAGAGTGGGGTGGGGTTCGAACACTGAAGCTTTCTTT
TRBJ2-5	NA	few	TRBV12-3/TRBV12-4	CASSSVETQYF	TGTGCCAGCAGTTCCGTGGAGACCCAGTACTTC
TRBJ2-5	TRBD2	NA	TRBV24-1	CATSNPGLASETQYF	TGTGCCACAAGCAACCCGGGACTAGCGTCGGAGACCCAGTACTTC
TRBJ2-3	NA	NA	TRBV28	CASRPGDFPRTDTQYF	TGTGCCAGCAGACCAGGGGACTTCCCCCGCACAGATACGCAGTATTTT
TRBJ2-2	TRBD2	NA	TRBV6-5	CASSYSKALAGGTGELFF	TGTGCCAGCAGTTACTCGAAGGCCCTAGCGGGAGGTACCGGGGAGCTGTTTTTT
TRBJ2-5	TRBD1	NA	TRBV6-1	CASSEAGDRIVTQYF	TGTGCCAGCAGTGAAGCTGGGGACAGGATAGTAACCCAGTACTTC
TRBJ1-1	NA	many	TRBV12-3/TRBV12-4	CASSFGGSGALNTEAFF	TGTGCCAGCAGTTTTGGAGGGTCGGGGGCGTTGAACACTGAAGCTTTCTTT
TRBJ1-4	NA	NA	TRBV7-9	CASSLIGGSEKLFF	TGTGCCAGCAGCTTAATAGGGGGTTCTGAAAAACTGTTTTTT
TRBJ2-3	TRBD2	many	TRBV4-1	CASSQGPSGYTDTQYF	TGCGCCAGCAGCCAAGGACCTAGCGGCTACACAGATACGCAGTATTTT
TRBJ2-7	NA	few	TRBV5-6	CASSLRQYEQYF	TGTGCCAGCAGCTTGCGACAGTACGAGCAGTACTTC
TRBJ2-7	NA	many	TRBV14	CASSQYKLGSYYEQYF	TGTGCCAGCAGCCAATACAAGTTGGGCAGTTACTACGAGCAGTACTTC
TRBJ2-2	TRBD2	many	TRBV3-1	CASSGLAGRNTGELFF	TGTGCCAGCAGCGGACTAGCGGGGAGGAACACCGGGGAGCTGTTTTTT
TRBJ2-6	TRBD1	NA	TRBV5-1	CASSLTQGAPGANVLTF	TGCGCCAGCAGCTTGACCCAGGGGGCCCCTGGGGCCAACGTCCTGACTTTC
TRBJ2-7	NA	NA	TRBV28	CASSWGSAVYEQYF	TGTGCCAGCAGTTGGGGGTCTGCTGTCTACGAGCAGTACTTC
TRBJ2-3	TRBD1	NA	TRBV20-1	CSARSWTGFEKDTQYF	TGCAGTGCTAGGAGCTGGACAGGGTTTGAGAAAGATACGCAGTATTTT
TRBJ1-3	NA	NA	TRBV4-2	CASSQDLTGAGNTIYF	TGTGCCAGCAGCCAAGATCTGACTGGTGCTGGAAACACCATATATTTT
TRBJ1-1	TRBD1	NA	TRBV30	CAWSLGQGNTEAFF	TGTGCCTGGAGTCTAGGACAGGGGAACACTGAAGCTTTCTTT
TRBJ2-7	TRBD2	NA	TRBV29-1	CSVWGGTLSSYEQYF	TGCAGCGTTTGGGGGGGGACGCTGAGCTCCTACGAGCAGTACTTC
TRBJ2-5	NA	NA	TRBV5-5	CASSYPGEEIQYF	TGTGCCAGCAGCTACCCCGGAGAAGAGATCCAGTACTTC
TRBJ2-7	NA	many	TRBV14	CASSQGRRQPYEQYF	TGTGCCAGCAGCCAAGGGAGGAGACAGCCCTACGAGCAGTACTTC
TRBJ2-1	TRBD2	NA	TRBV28	CASSRTSGPLSEQFF	TGTGCCAGCAGCCGGACTAGCGGGCCCCTGAGTGAGCAGTTCTTC
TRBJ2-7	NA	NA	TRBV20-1	CSARTPSGGWEVEQYF	TGCAGTGCTCGAACCCCTAGTGGTGGGTGGGAAGTCGAGCAGTACTTC
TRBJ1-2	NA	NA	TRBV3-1	CASSQDAGAIYGYTF	TGTGCCAGCAGCCAAGATGCAGGGGCCATCTATGGCTACACCTTC
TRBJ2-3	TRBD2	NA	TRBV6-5	CASSTRGLAGVTDTQYF	TGTGCCAGCAGTACTCGCGGACTAGCGGGAGTCACAGATACGCAGTATTTT
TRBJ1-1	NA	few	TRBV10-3	CAISGRAPEVEAFF	TGTGCCATCAGTGGAAGGGCCCCGGAGGTTGAAGCTTTCTTT
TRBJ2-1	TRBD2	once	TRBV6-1	CASSQGLVRNEQFF	TGTGCCAGCAGCCAGGGACTAGTTCGCAATGAGCAGTTCTTC
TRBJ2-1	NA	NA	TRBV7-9	CASSLVFDEQFF	TGTGCCAGCAGCTTAGTATTTGATGAGCAGTTCTTC
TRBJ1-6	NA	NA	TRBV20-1	CSAREGLRTYNSPLHF	TGCAGTGCTAGAGAGGGCCTGAGGACCTATAATTCACCCCTCCACTTT
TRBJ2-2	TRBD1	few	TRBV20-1	CSARDPGTGITGELFF	TGCAGTGCTAGAGATCCTGGGACAGGGATCACCGGGGAGCTGTTTTTT
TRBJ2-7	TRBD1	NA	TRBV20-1	CSAPRTGGEQYF	TGCAGTGCTCCCAGGACAGGGGGGGAGCAGTACTTC
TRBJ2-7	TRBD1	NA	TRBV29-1	CSVLNTGQGMVEQYF	TGCAGCGTCCTTAATACGGGACAGGGGATGGTTGAGCAGTACTTC
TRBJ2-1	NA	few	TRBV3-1	CASNLGLGYNEQFF	TGTGCCAGCAACCTAGGACTCGGATACAATGAGCAGTTCTTC